This TCR beta chain was observed in a study of vaccination and CD4 T cells after COVID-19. The wider study: Convalescent persons amounted to six males plus four females, two of whom were Hispanic. Stimulation used overlapping spike peptides from SARS-CoV-2, HCoV-NL63, HCoV-OC43 and HCoV-229E. Each control culture was treated with a CEFX pool, an HIV-1 Nef pool, or no peptide.

Oncomine TCR Beta short-read sequencing was applied to DNA from cultured CD4+ T cells. TCRdb processed the PCR reads anew with MiXCR; each CDR3 protein has one entry. The data contain about 20,000 distinct CDR3 sequences, 50% of them seen just once; the ten biggest clones take up less than 7.5%. The treatment: roughly 10-day PBMC culture with coronavirus spike peptide pools or control peptides (ViraFEST assay). In its sample, this clonotype was seen a few times. Antigen specificity is unknown. The sequencing sample was made of CD4+ T cells from blood, cultured in vitro. The sequence derives from a human donor who had recovered from COVID-19.

The CDR3 DNA follows: TGCAGCGTTGAGGTGGCAGATACGCAGTATTTT. Protein: CSVEVADTQYF. V and J are TRBV29-1 and TRBJ2-3; D unresolved. Trimming cost V 3 bases and J 4 bases, with 5 bases left between them. The CDR3 covers 11 residues. Germline V lookup: CDR1 SQVTM, CDR2 ANQGSEA.